Described below is a single TCR beta chain sequence and its context. Its antigen is undetermined. The data stem from a study of OX40 agonist ivuxolimab in advanced cancers. Overall study context: Dose-escalation cases comprised hepatocellular carcinoma, melanoma, renal cell or head and neck cancer. At about 82% male, the cohort had a mean age of 60 years, ranging from about 23 to 79. Anti-PD-1, anti-PD-L1 or anti-CTLA-4 therapy given earlier was allowed, and roughly 40% had some. General study points: Expanded clones belonging to CD8+ T cells outnumbered, on average, those of CD4+.

Only in-frame clones appear in the TCRdb table, and some are missing; sequencing was by immunoSEQ multiplex PCR. This table has thousands of clones, roughly 80% appearing once. This CDR3 comprises 14 residues. Trimming pared 5 bases from V and 1 base from J, leaving 12 bases between. Looked up from germline, CDR1 is LNHDA and CDR2 is SQIVND (reference sequence). This TCR was recovered from an adult with an advanced solid tumor such as melanoma, head and neck, liver or kidney cancer. The sample consisted of CD4+ or CD8+ T cells sorted from blood, taken in a trial of the OX40 agonist ivuxolimab. The chain links TRBV19 to TRBJ2-7, with D maybe TRBD2 (6 bases). CDR3 in amino acids: CASSPRAGSYEQYF. The CDR3 region has the DNA TGTGCCAGTAGTCCCCGGGCGGGGTCCTACGAGCAGTACTTC.